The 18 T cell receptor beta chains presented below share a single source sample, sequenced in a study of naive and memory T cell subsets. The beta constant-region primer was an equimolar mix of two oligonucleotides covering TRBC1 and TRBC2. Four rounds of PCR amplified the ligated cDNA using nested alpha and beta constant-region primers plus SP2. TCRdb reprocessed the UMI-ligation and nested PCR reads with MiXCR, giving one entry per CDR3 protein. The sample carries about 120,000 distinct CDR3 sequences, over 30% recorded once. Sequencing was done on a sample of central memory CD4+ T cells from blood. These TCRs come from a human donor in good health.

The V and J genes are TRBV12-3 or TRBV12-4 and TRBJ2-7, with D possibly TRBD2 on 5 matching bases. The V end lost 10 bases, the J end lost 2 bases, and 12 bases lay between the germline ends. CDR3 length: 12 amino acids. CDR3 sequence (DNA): TGTGCCACCGGGGTACAGCCCTACGAGCAGTACTTC. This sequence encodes CATGVQPYEQYF.

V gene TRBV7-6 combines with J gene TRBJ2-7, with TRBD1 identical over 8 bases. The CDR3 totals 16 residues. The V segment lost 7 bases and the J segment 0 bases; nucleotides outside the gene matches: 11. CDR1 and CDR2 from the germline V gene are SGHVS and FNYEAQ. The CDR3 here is CASTPTSRGPSYEQYF. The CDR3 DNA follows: TGTGCCAGCACTCCCACAAGCAGGGGGCCCTCCTACGAGCAGTACTTC.

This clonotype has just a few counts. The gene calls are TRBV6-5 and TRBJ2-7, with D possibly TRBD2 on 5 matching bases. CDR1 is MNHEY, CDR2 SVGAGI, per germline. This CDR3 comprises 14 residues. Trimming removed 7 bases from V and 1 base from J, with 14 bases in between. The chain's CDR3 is CASTRGGSSYEQYF. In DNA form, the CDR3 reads TGTGCCAGCACGCGTGGCGGGTCTTCCTACGAGCAGTACTTC.

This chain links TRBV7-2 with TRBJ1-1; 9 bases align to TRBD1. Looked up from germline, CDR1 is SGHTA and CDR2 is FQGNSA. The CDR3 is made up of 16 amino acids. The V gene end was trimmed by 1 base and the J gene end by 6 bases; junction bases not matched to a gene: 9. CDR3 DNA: TGTGCCAGCAGCTTAGGTGCCGGGACAGGGCTCTCTGAAGCTTTCTTT. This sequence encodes CASSLGAGTGLSEAFF. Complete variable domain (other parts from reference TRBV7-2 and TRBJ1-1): GAGVSQSPSNKVTEKGKDVELRCDPISGHTALYWYRQSLGQGLEFLIYFQGNSAPDKSGLPSDRFSAERTGGSVSTLTIQRTQQEDSAVYLCASSLGAGTGLSEAFFGQGTRLTVV.

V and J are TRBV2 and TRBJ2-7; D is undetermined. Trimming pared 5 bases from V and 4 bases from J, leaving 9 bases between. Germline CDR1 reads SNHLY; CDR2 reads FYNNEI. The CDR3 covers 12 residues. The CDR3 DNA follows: TGTGCCAGCAGTCTCGTCCTGTACGAGCAGTACTTC. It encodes CASSLVLYEQYF.

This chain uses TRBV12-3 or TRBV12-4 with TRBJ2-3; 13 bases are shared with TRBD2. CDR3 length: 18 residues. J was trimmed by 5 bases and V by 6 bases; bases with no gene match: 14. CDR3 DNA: TGTGCCAGCAGCCCTCCGCGAAGGACTAGCGGGAGTAGAGATACGCAGTATTTT. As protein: CASSPPRRTSGSRDTQYF.

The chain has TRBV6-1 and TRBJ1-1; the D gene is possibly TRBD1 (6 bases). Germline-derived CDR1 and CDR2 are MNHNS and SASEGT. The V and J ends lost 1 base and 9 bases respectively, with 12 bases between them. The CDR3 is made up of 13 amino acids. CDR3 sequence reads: CASSEVWDIQAFF. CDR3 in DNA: TGTGCCAGCAGTGAAGTCTGGGACATACAAGCTTTCTTT.

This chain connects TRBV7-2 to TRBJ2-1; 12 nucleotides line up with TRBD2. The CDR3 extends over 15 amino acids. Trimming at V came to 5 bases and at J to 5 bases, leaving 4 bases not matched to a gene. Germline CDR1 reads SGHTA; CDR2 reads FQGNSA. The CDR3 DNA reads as TGTGCCAGCAGCCCCGGACTAGCGGGGAACAATGAGCAGTTCTTC. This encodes CASSPGLAGNNEQFF.

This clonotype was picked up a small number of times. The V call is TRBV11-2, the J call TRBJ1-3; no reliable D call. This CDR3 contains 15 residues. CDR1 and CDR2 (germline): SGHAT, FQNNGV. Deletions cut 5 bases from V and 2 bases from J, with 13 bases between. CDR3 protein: CASSDPASPGNTIYF. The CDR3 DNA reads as TGTGCCAGCAGCGACCCTGCTAGCCCTGGAAACACCATATATTTT. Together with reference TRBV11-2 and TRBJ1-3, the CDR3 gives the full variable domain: EAGVAQSPRYKIIEKRQSVAFWCNPISGHATLYWYQQILGQGPKLLIQFQNNGVVDDSQLPKDRFSAERLKGVDSTLKIQPAKLEDSAVYLCASSDPASPGNTIYFGEGSWLTVV.

The CDR3 protein is CASSIQGLAGTGELFF. CDR3 DNA sequence: TGTGCCAGTAGTATACAGGGATTAGCGGGCACCGGGGAGCTGTTTTTT. The V call is TRBV19, the J call TRBJ2-2; 7 bases fit TRBD2. The V segment lost 2 bases and the J segment 4 bases; nucleotides outside the gene matches: 7. The CDR3 contains 16 residues. Germline V CDR1 and CDR2: LNHDA, SQIVND (reference sequence). Full variable domain (missing parts from reference TRBV19 and TRBJ2-2): DGGITQSPKYLFRKEGQNVTLSCEQNLNHDAMYWYRQDPGQGLRLIYYSQIVNDFQKGDIAEGYSVSREKKESFPLTVTSAQKNPTAFYLCASSIQGLAGTGELFFGEGSRLTVL.

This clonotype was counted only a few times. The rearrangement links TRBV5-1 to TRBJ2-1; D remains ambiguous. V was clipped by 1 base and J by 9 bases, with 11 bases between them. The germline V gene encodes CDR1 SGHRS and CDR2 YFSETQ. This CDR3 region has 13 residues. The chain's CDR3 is CASSLYGSGEQFF. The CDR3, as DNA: TGCGCCAGCAGCTTGTACGGGTCTGGTGAGCAGTTCTTC. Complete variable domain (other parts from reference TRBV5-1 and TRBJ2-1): KAGVTQTPRYLIKTRGQQVTLSCSPISGHRSVSWYQQTPGQGLQFLFEYFSETQRNKGNFPGRFSGRQFSNSRSEMNVSTLELGDSALYLCASSLYGSGEQFFGPGTRLTVL.

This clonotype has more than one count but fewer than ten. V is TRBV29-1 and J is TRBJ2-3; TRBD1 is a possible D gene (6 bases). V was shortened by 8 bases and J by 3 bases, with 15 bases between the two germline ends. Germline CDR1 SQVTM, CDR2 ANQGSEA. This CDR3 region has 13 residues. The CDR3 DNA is TGCAGCCTTCAACAGGGTAATACAGATACGCAGTATTTT. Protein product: CSLQQGNTDTQYF.

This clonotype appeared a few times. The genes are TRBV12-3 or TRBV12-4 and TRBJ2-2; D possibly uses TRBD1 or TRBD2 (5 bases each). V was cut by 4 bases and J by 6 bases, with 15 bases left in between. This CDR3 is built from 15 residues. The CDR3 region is CASSYHTGRPGELFF. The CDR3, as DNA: TGTGCCAGCAGTTACCACACGGGACGGCCCGGGGAGCTGTTTTTT.

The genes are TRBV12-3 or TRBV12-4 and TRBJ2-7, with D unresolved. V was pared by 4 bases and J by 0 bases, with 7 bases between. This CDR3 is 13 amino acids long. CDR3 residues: CASSSGSSYEQYF. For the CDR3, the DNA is TGTGCCAGCAGTTCCGGAAGCTCCTACGAGCAGTACTTC.

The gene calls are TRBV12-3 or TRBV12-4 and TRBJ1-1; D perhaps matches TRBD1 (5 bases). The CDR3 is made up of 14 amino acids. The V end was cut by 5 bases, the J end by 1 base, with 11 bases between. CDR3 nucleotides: TGTGCCAGCAGTCAGGGTGCGGGGAACACTGAAGCTTTCTTT. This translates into CASSQGAGNTEAFF.

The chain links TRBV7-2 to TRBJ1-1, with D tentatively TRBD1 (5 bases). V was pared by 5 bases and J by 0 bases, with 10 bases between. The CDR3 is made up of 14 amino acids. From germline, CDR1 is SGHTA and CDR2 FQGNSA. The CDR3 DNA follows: TGTGCCAGCAGCGGAGAGGGGATGAACACTGAAGCTTTCTTT. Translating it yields CASSGEGMNTEAFF.

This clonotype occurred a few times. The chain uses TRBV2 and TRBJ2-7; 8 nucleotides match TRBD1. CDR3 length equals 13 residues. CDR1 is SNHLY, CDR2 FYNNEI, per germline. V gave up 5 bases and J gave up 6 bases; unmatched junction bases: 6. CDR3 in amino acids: CASSSDRDGEQYF. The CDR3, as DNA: TGTGCCAGCAGTTCGGACAGGGATGGCGAGCAGTACTTC.

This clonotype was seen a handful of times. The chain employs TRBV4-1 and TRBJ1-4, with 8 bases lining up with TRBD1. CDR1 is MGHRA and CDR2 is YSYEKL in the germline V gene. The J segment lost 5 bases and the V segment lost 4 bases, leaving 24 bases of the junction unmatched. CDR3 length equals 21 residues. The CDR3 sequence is CASSRDITRGRGLGTNEKLFF. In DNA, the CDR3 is TGCGCCAGCAGCCGAGATATCACTCGTGGCAGGGGGCTGGGGACCAATGAAAAACTGTTTTTT.